The 10 T cell receptor beta chains below were found in one sample sequenced in a study of cytomegalovirus exposure and HLA in healthy donors. Primers included in the PCR were 60 Vbeta and 13 Jbeta primers. The repertoire was sequenced with immunoSEQ multiplex PCR; TCRdb's copy has only in-frame clones and lacks some. The data hold more than 70,000 clones, with under 80% observed a single time. Sequencing was done on a sample of PBMCs. Receptors originate from a boy between 10 and 17 years old in good health and CMV-seronegative.

The J gene is TRBJ2-2, the V gene TRBV5-4; 11 bases agree with TRBD2. J lost 3 bases, V lost 4 bases, and 5 bases had no gene match. Germline lookup yields CDR1 SGHNT and CDR2 YYREEE (reference sequence). The CDR3 length is 16 residues. CDR3 nucleotide sequence: TGTGCCAGCAGCCAGAGACTAGCGGGGTACACCGGGGAGCTGTTTTTT. Protein product: CASSQRLAGYTGELFF.

V usage is TRBV12-5 and J usage is TRBJ1-1, with 7 positions matching TRBD1. The CDR3 spans 19 residues. The J segment lost 0 bases and the V segment lost 2 bases, leaving 15 bases of the junction unmatched. In germline, CDR1 is LGHNT, CDR2 FRNRAP. The CDR3 region has the DNA TGTGCTAGTGGTTTGATTTTGGGCGGCACAGGGGACATGAACACTGAAGCTTTCTTT. It translates to CASGLILGGTGDMNTEAFF.

The chain couples TRBV4-1 to TRBJ1-1; D may be TRBD1 (5 bases). Germline V gene sequence: CDR1 MGHRA, CDR2 YSYEKL. V lost 4 bases, J lost 0 bases, and 15 bases lay in between. CDR3 size: 16 residues. The CDR3 DNA is TGCGCCAGCAGCCTCGGCCAGGGACTTATGAACACTGAAGCTTTCTTT. Protein product: CASSLGQGLMNTEAFF.

The V gene is TRBV7-6, the J gene TRBJ1-4; 7 nucleotides align to TRBD1. This CDR3 region has 14 residues. CDR1 SGHVS and CDR2 FNYEAQ come from the germline V gene. V dropped 4 bases and J dropped 5; count of bases not matched to a gene: 4. The chain's CDR3 is CASSSGQLNEKLFF. The CDR3 bases are TGTGCCAGCAGCTCGGGACAGCTAAATGAAAAACTGTTTTTT.

The chain carries TRBV14 and TRBJ2-6, with D tentatively TRBD1 (5 bases). The CDR3 spans 16 residues. Trimming took off 1 base at V and 1 base at J, with 8 bases between the two ends. CDR1 is SGHDN, CDR2 FVKESK, per germline. The CDR3 region is CASSQAPGSGANVLTF. Written as DNA, the CDR3 is TGTGCCAGCAGCCAAGCGCCAGGGTCTGGGGCCAACGTCCTGACTTTC.

V gene TRBV14 combines with J gene TRBJ2-1; D is unclear. Germline-derived CDR1 and CDR2 are SGHDN and FVKESK. The length of the CDR3 is 12 residues. V was trimmed by 8 bases and J by 4 bases, leaving 9 bases between them. Written as DNA, the CDR3 is TGTGCCAGCGCCCCGGGTTACAATGAGCAGTTCTTC. It translates to CASAPGYNEQFF.

The rearrangement uses TRBV4-1 and TRBJ1-5, with 7 bases aligning to TRBD1. This CDR3 is 16 amino acids long. With 1 base clipped from V and 7 bases from J, the junction kept 10 bases outside the gene matches. Germline V gives CDR1 MGHRA, CDR2 YSYEKL. The CDR3 bases are TGCGCCAGCAGCCAAGGGGGGGAGACAGGGCTCCAGCCCCAGCATTTT. It translates to CASSQGGETGLQPQHF.

V and J are TRBV6-5 and TRBJ2-1; the match to TRBD1 covers 8 bases. Germline-derived CDR1 and CDR2 are MNHEY and SVGAGI. The CDR3 loop spans 13 amino acids. V lost 5 bases, J lost 7 bases, and 4 bases stayed unmatched. In nucleotides, the CDR3 is TGTGCCAGCAGTCGGACAGGGAGGAATGAGCAGTTCTTC. This sequence encodes CASSRTGRNEQFF.

The chain joins TRBV7-2 to TRBJ1-5; 7 bases are shared with TRBD1. J lost 1 base, V lost 6 bases, and 0 bases had no gene match. Germline assignment: CDR1 SGHTA and CDR2 FQGNSA. This CDR3 is 13 amino acids long. CDR3 sequence reads: CASRGGSNQPQHF. For the CDR3, the DNA is TGTGCCAGCAGAGGGGGCAGCAATCAGCCCCAGCATTTT.

The chain carries TRBV4-1 and TRBJ2-6, with D uncertain. V lost 0 bases, J lost 0 bases, and 9 bases lay in between. CDR3 length: 17 residues. In germline, CDR1 is MGHRA, CDR2 YSYEKL. CDR3 nucleotides: TGCGCCAGCAGCCAAGATATCGCCAGCTCTGGGGCCAACGTCCTGACTTTC. Translated: CASSQDIASSGANVLTF.